The source of this T cell receptor (beta chain) is a study of blood T cell repertoires in COVID-19. The overall study: There were acute and convalescent COVID-19 samples, and they came from the United States, Italy and Spain.

The CDR3 has 13 residues. V shed 6 bases and J shed 8 bases, with 15 bases lying between them. TCRdb keeps only in-frame clones here, not all; method: immunoSEQ multiplex PCR. The table includes some 98,000 clones, 84% detected once. This clone was picked up one time. The receptor was isolated from a man aged 60 to 75 with acute or convalescent COVID-19. This rearrangement joins TRBV12-3 or TRBV12-4 to TRBJ2-3; D is unclear. Sequencing was carried out using peripheral blood. DNA for the CDR3: TGTGCCAGCAGCTCCTTTGGGCTCGTTACGCAGTATTTT. Protein: CASSSFGLVTQYF.